A selection of T cell receptor beta chains follows, all from one sample in a study of blood T cell repertoires in COVID-19. The table came from immunoSEQ multiplex PCR; TCRdb's copy has only in-frame clones and leaves some out. The sample contains 100,000 or so clones, around 74% of which appear only once. Sequencing used peripheral blood. The receptors shown here come from a woman between 65 and 79 years old with acute or convalescent COVID-19. The CDR3 runs from the conserved cysteine through the conserved F or W. D genes are given only for firm matches. Part of the rows lack a size; the others show once, few, many or a class for expanded clones.

>TRBD2|-|TRBV29-1|TRBJ2-2
TGCAGCGTTCTCGCTAGCGGGGGGGTTGGGGACCCCGGGGAGCTGTTTTTT
CSVLASGGVGDPGELFF
>-|-|TRBV6-6|TRBJ2-7
TGTGCCAGCAGTTACTCTACAGGGAATAGCGAGCAGTACTTC
CASSYSTGNSEQYF
>TRBD1|-|TRBV19|TRBJ1-5
TGTGCCAGTACCGACTTTCTTGGACAGGGAAGGTCAAATCAGCCCCAGCATTTT
CASTDFLGQGRSNQPQHF
>-|-|TRBV5-1|TRBJ2-4
TGCGCCAGCAGCCTGACAGGGAGGACTGTTATTGCCAAAAACATTCAGTACTTC
CASSLTGRTVIAKNIQYF
>-|-|TRBV9|TRBJ2-1
TGTGCCAGCAGCTCCCGCGCAGTAGGGGCGGATGAGCAGTTCTTC
CASSSRAVGADEQFF
>-|-|TRBV21-1|TRBJ1-4
TGTGCCAGCAGCCACAAGGGCCAACAGGGCTCAAAAGGAAGGGAAAAACTGTTTTTT
CASSHKGQQGSKGREKLFF
>TRBD1|-|TRBV11-2|TRBJ1-1
TGTGCCAGCAGCGCGGTCGGACAGGGGAACACTGAAGCTTTCTTT
CASSAVGQGNTEAFF
>-|-|TRBV15|TRBJ1-6
TGTGCCACCAGCAGAGATCGGGGGGATTCACCCCTCCACTTT
CATSRDRGDSPLHF
>TRBD1|-|TRBV23-1|TRBJ2-7
TGCGCCAGCAGTCAGGACAGGGCCTACGAGCAGTACTTC
CASSQDRAYEQYF
>-|-|TRBV11-2|TRBJ1-4
TGTGCCAGCAGCTCACGGGAGAGGTCAGGTGAAAAACTGTTTTTT
CASSSRERSGEKLFF
>TRBD2|-|TRBV28|TRBJ2-5
TGTGCCAGCAGCCCCAGCGGGGGGGTCAACCAAGAGACCCAGTACTTC
CASSPSGGVNQETQYF
>-|-|TRBV6-2/TRBV6-3|TRBJ1-1
TGTGCCAGCAGCTATACTATGAACACTGAAGCTTTCTTT
CASSYTMNTEAFF
>-|-|TRBV7-8|TRBJ1-5
TGTGCCAGCAGCGCGGAGACAGGTGTTGGACAGCCCCAGCATTTT
CASSAETGVGQPQHF
>-|-|TRBV2|TRBJ1-5
TGTGCCAGCAGCTGGGGCGGATCCTATAGCAATCAGCCCCAGCATTTT
CASSWGGSYSNQPQHF
>-|-|TRBV9|TRBJ2-2
TGTGCCAGCAGCGTTTCAGGGGAGCTGTTTTTT
CASSVSGELFF
>-|-|TRBV15|TRBJ2-1
TGTGCCACCAGCAGAGATGGGAGAGAGGAGCAGTTCTTC
CATSRDGREEQFF
>TRBD2|medium-sized|TRBV13|TRBJ2-2
TGTGCCAGCAGCTTGTTAGCGGGGGCAAAGGACACCGGGGAGCTGTTTTTT
CASSLLAGAKDTGELFF
>TRBD2|-|TRBV18|TRBJ2-1
TGTGCCAGCTCAGCCACTAGCGGGGGGGCCAATGAGCAGTTCTTC
CASSATSGGANEQFF
>-|-|TRBV4-1|TRBJ1-5
TGCGCCAGCAGCCAAGATCTAATGCCGGCAGGCAACCAGCCCCAGCATTTT
CASSQDLMPAGNQPQHF
>-|once|TRBV3-1/TRBV3-2|TRBJ2-1
TGTGCCAGCAGCCTCTCCCGAGTAAACAATGAGCAGTTCTTC
CASSLSRVNNEQFF
>TRBD2|-|TRBV5-4|TRBJ2-5
TGTGCCAGCAGCTTGGGCGCTAGCGGGGGTGAGACCCAGTACTTC
CASSLGASGGETQYF
>-|-|TRBV29-1|TRBJ1-2
TGCAGCGTTGTACTCTGGCAGGGCGAACGAGGCTACACCTTC
CSVVLWQGERGYTF
>TRBD1|-|TRBV25-1|TRBJ1-1
TGTGCCAGCAGGTTACAGGGGAAGGGCACTGAAGCTTTCTTT
CASRLQGKGTEAFF
>-|-|TRBV7-2|TRBJ1-2
TGTGCCAGCAGCCAATCAAGGACAGCTAACTATGGCTACACCTTC
CASSQSRTANYGYTF
>TRBD1|-|TRBV7-9|TRBJ1-1
TGTGCCAGCAGCTTACAGGGGGTATCGGAAGCTTTCTTT
CASSLQGVSEAFF
>TRBD1|-|TRBV6-5|TRBJ1-1
TGTGCCAGCGCCACAGGGGGGACCGCCACTGAAGCTTTCTTT
CASATGGTATEAFF
>TRBD1|-|TRBV7-9|TRBJ2-5
TGTGCCAGCAGCTTTGGACAGGGGTTTGAAGAGACCCAGTACTTC
CASSFGQGFEETQYF
>TRBD1|-|TRBV2|TRBJ1-1
TGTGCCAGCAGTGACCATCCGGACAGGGCTAACACTGAAGCTTTCTTT
CASSDHPDRANTEAFF
>-|many|TRBV30|TRBJ1-1
TGTGCCTGGAGTAGAGTCCGAGGTACTGAAGCTTTCTTT
CAWSRVRGTEAFF
>-|-|TRBV3-1/TRBV3-2|TRBJ2-3
TGTGCCAGCAGCCAAGTTGGCGGGGGCCCAGGTACGCAGTATTTT
CASSQVGGGPGTQYF